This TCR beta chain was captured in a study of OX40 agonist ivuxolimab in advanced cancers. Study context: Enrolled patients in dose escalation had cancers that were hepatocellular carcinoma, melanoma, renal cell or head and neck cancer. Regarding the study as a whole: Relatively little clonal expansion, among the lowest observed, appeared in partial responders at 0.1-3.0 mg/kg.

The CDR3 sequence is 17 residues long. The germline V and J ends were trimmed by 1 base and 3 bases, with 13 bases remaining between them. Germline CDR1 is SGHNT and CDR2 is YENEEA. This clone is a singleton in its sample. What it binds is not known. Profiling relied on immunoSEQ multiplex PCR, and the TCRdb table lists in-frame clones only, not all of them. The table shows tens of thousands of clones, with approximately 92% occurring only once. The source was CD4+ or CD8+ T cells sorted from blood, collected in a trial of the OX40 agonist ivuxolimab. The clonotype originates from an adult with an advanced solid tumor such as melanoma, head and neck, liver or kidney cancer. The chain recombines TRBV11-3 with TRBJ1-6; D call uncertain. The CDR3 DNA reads TGTGCCAGCAGCTTAGGTTCCTCTGGTGTCTATAATTCACCCCTCCACTTT. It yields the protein CASSLGSSGVYNSPLHF.